The 16 T cell receptor beta chains below all came from one sample that was sequenced in a study of early T cells in non-severe SARS-CoV-2 infection. Via MiXCR, TCRdb re-called the 5' RACE reads, giving one row per CDR3 protein. Of 77,000 or so distinct CDR3 sequences in the sample, about 14% were seen once. The specimen was whole blood, collected at baseline. The receptors derive from an adult who was a healthcare worker with PCR-confirmed SARS-CoV-2 infection or an uninfected control (not recorded which).

The rearrangement joins TRBV3-1 to TRBJ2-7; 10 nucleotides line up with TRBD2. With 3 bases clipped from V and 4 bases from J, the junction kept 9 bases outside the gene matches. CDR1 LGHDT and CDR2 YNNKEL come from the germline V gene (reference sequence). The CDR3 contains 16 residues. The CDR3 sequence is CASSQKLAGRSYEQYF. CDR3 sequence (DNA): TGTGCCAGCAGCCAGAAACTAGCGGGACGCTCGTACGAGCAGTACTTC.

This clonotype was observed many times. The chain employs TRBV7-3 and TRBJ2-2; TRBD1 might be the D (6 bases). The CDR3 sequence is 15 residues long. Germline CDR1 is SGHTA and CDR2 is FQGTGA. The germline V and J ends were trimmed by 7 bases and 0 bases, with 12 bases remaining between them. CDR3 region: CASTPGQPNTGELFF. The CDR3 bases are TGTGCCAGCACCCCGGGACAACCGAACACCGGGGAGCTGTTTTTT.

This clonotype was seen a handful of times. This rearrangement joins TRBV7-3 to TRBJ2-1; D tentatively fits TRBD1 or TRBD2 (5 bases each). V lost 5 bases and J lost 7, with 15 bases in between. The length of the CDR3 is 14 residues. CDR1 is SGHTA and CDR2 is FQGTGA in the germline V gene. The CDR3 protein is CASSPGGTGNEQFF. The CDR3 region has the DNA TGTGCCAGCAGCCCTGGGGGAACTGGGAATGAGCAGTTCTTC.

This clonotype was detected a few times. The chain joins TRBV20-1 to TRBJ2-5; D is possibly TRBD1 (5 bases). CDR1 is DFQATT and CDR2 is SNEGSKA in the germline V gene (reference sequence). Deletions cut 5 bases from V and 2 bases from J, with 15 bases between. The CDR3 consists of 14 residues. In DNA form, the CDR3 reads TGCAGTGCTGATAGGTGGGGCAGTCAAGAGACCCAGTACTTC. It yields the protein CSADRWGSQETQYF.

This clonotype was observed at least ten times. The chain combines TRBV5-1 with TRBJ2-7; the match to TRBD2 covers 11 bases. Germline CDR1 and CDR2: SGHRS and YFSETQ. V was pared by 5 bases and J by 3 bases, with 16 bases of the junction left unmatched. CDR3 size: 18 residues. The CDR3 loop reads CASRRGGTGTSGLYEQYF. The CDR3 DNA follows: TGCGCCAGCAGAAGAGGGGGAACCGGGACTAGCGGTCTCTACGAGCAGTACTTC.

The chain combines TRBV20-1 with TRBJ2-3, with a tentative D call TRBD1 (5 bases). Trimming shortened V by 2 bases and J by 1 base, and 10 bases separated the two germline ends. CDR1 is DFQATT, CDR2 SNEGSKA, per germline (reference sequence). The CDR3 is 14 amino acids. CDR3 bases: TGCAGTGCTAGAACCACAGGAGGCACAGATACGCAGTATTTT. It yields the protein CSARTTGGTDTQYF.

This CDR3 is CASSATGDEQYF. CDR3 bases: TGTGCCAGCAGTGCGACGGGGGACGAGCAGTACTTC. V gene TRBV7-9 combines with J gene TRBJ2-7; maybe TRBD2 (6 bases). The CDR3 loop spans 12 amino acids. From germline, CDR1 is SEHNR and CDR2 FQNEAQ (reference sequence). V was trimmed by 6 bases and J by 5 bases, leaving 11 bases between them.

The rearrangement joins TRBV6-1 to TRBJ2-1; 8 nucleotides match TRBD1. This CDR3 has 14 amino acids. After removal of 8 bases from V and 1 base from J, the junction contained 4 bases not matched to a gene. The germline V gene encodes CDR1 MNHNS and CDR2 SASEGT. CDR3 sequence: CASGQGWSYNEQFF. The CDR3 coding sequence is TGTGCCAGCGGACAGGGATGGTCCTACAATGAGCAGTTCTTC.

This clonotype was recorded a few times. This rearrangement joins TRBV29-1 to TRBJ2-5, with D unclear. Germline values: CDR1 SQVTM, CDR2 ANQGSEA. CDR3 length equals 11 residues. Deletions cut 3 bases from V and 5 bases from J, with 7 bases between. The CDR3 DNA follows: TGCAGCGTTGAGGATTTCGAGACCCAGTACTTC. Residues: CSVEDFETQYF.

This clonotype turned up a few times. The rearrangement uses TRBV7-6 and TRBJ2-1; D remains ambiguous. Trimming shortened V by 4 bases and J by 5 bases, and 6 bases separated the two germline ends. Germline V gene sequence: CDR1 SGHVS, CDR2 FNYEAQ. The CDR3 has 12 residues. This CDR3 is CASSWQDNEQFF. CDR3 DNA sequence: TGTGCCAGCAGCTGGCAGGACAATGAGCAGTTCTTC.

The chain carries TRBV19 and TRBJ1-1, with TRBD1 identical over 9 bases. CDR1 is LNHDA, CDR2 SQIVND, per germline (reference sequence). The CDR3 covers 13 residues. The J segment lost 5 bases and the V segment lost 8 bases, leaving 6 bases of the junction unmatched. CDR3 nucleotides: TGTGCCAGTTGGGGACAGGGTCGGACTGAAGCTTTCTTT. Its protein product is CASWGQGRTEAFF.

For the CDR3, the DNA is TGCGCCAGCTCCTTGCGGGACTCCACAGATACGCAGTATTTT. It yields the protein CASSLRDSTDTQYF. This chain links TRBV5-1 with TRBJ2-3; weak D call: TRBD2 (6 bases). CDR1 is SGHRS and CDR2 is YFSETQ in the germline V gene. V was trimmed by 7 bases and J by 2 bases, leaving 14 bases between them. The CDR3 covers 14 residues.

This clonotype was counted only a few times. This rearrangement joins TRBV7-3 to TRBJ2-2; D uncertain. Trimming pared 4 bases from V and 6 bases from J, leaving 9 bases between. The length of the CDR3 is 13 residues. Germline V gives CDR1 SGHTA, CDR2 FQGTGA. CDR3 region: CASSWFKAGELFF. CDR3 nucleotides: TGTGCCAGCAGCTGGTTTAAGGCCGGGGAGCTGTTTTTT.

This clonotype was detected many times. The chain combines TRBV2 with TRBJ1-5; 7 bases agree with TRBD1. CDR3 length: 14 amino acids. In germline, CDR1 is SNHLY, CDR2 FYNNEI. Unmatched junction bases numbered 8, after V lost 7 bases and J lost 5 bases. In DNA form, the CDR3 reads TGTGCCAGCAACTCACAGGGGAGGGATCAGCCCCAGCATTTT. Its protein is CASNSQGRDQPQHF.

The rearrangement joins TRBV6-5 to TRBJ2-1; 9 bases match TRBD1. Germline CDR1 and CDR2: MNHEY and SVGAGI. CDR3 length: 16 residues. V was pared by 5 bases and J by 3 bases, with 8 bases of the junction left unmatched. CDR3 DNA: TGTGCCAGCAGTGCTCAGACAGGGGGATTCTACAATGAGCAGTTCTTC. Residues: CASSAQTGGFYNEQFF.

Comment on this clonotype: A much more abundant neighbour one base away suggests this may be a read error. The rearrangement uses TRBV5-1 and TRBJ1-1; D remains ambiguous. Germline values: CDR1 SGHRS, CDR2 YFSETQ. The CDR3 contains 14 residues. V lost 4 bases and J 5 bases, leaving 15 bases between the germline ends. The CDR3 region has the DNA TGCGCCAGCAGCGTGGGCCAGGAGAAAACTGAAGCTTTCTTT. Translating it yields CASSVGQEKTEAFF.